Given below is one T cell receptor beta chain in context. This record belongs to a study of cytomegalovirus exposure and HLA in healthy donors. 60 Vbeta and 13 Jbeta primers were used in PCR. Only in-frame clones appear in the TCRdb table, and some are missing; sequencing was by immunoSEQ multiplex PCR. The sample gives about 140,000 clones, about 76% of which show up once; 3% to 3.5% is in the top ten. V gave up 7 bases and J gave up 7 bases, with 16 bases separating them. The CDR3 has 13 amino acids. CDR1 and CDR2 (germline): LNHDA, SQIVND (reference sequence). The specimen was PBMCs. The chain couples TRBV19 to TRBJ1-2, with D possibly being TRBD1 (5 bases). The source is a female donor in good health and CMV-seronegative. For the CDR3, the DNA is TGTGCCAGTAATGACAGACAACCGGGTGGCTACACCTTC. It specifies CASNDRQPGGYTF.